What follows is one T cell receptor beta chain and its context. Its antigen specificity is not known. Per-nucleotide qualities are absent, and no much larger clonotype sits a single base away. In light of the paper, this sample's time point label describes: baseline before first vaccination. The vaccinee samples were drawn from two UK trials, COV001 and COV002, one of which was a single-blind randomized controlled phase 2/3 trial testing AZD1222 (ChAdOx1 nCoV-19) in healthy adults. For TCRbeta chain sequencing, PBMC samples from trial participants were taken at day 0 and at day 28 after the second dose. V and J lose 0 bases and 4 bases, and a span of 12 bases separates them. CDR1 LNHNV and CDR2 YYDKDF were looked up in the germline V gene (reference sequence). Inclusive of the bounding cysteine and phenylalanine, the CDR3 is 15 residues long. The kept DNA is CDR3 alone, 45 bases in frame from the first base.

The entry originates in a study of T cell responses to AZD1222 COVID-19 vaccine (dated by TCRdb to the early 2020s). As for the study more broadly: AZD1222 recipients with second doses at about 4 weeks or about 12 weeks were pooled, because spike-specific TCR depth and breadth did not differ between schedules. TCR sequencing covered about 230 trial participants: around 210 given two doses of AZD1222 and about 26 given two doses of MenACWY control vaccine. Enrollment into the trials was organized by age into subgroups of 18-55, 56-69 and 70-plus years, and those subgroups contained about 160, 30 and 59 TCR-sequenced participants, respectively.

Findings and caveats that apply to the study as a whole: CD4 TCRs associated with the vaccine covered the entire spike protein, and the dominant responses were in regions 160-218 and 743-854. Most participants were white British and females outnumbered males, and the authors suggested that clonal diversity may have been underestimated. No day 14 peak-response samples were available, so repertoires were characterized only after the peak T cell response. The 56-69-year group was small, and its depth increase did not reach significance, likely because of low power. Spike-specific TCR breadth and depth rose significantly after two AZD1222 doses compared with day 0 and with MenACWY recipients. Conclusions about previously exposed vaccinees are limited because only a handful of AZD1222 recipients were SARS-CoV-2 seropositive at baseline. Reportedly, almost half of the unique spike-specific TCRs recognized epitopes lying outside the regions that are mutated in the B.1.351 and B.1.1.7 variants.

The CDR3 regions of human TCRbeta chains were subjected to immunosequencing. For the original study's pipeline: Repertoire TCRs were checked for matches against a reference library of SARS-CoV-2-specific TCRs that had been generated using the MIRA antigen-specificity platform. Breadth was defined as the fraction of unique TCRs that were SARS-CoV-2-associated. Depth was defined as the fraction of total T cells that were SARS-CoV-2-associated. Using the MIRA data, every spike-specific TCR was mapped to the spike region that the TCR reacted to and assigned to either a CD4 or a CD8 class. Log10-transformed breadth and depth values were compared by one-way ANOVA with Sidak's multiple comparisons tests. In its TCRdb copy, this immuneACCESS table keeps in-frame sequences only and misses some clones. Where compared with another copy, unresolved V genes explain less than half of these, and the others have no known cause. That table gives V, J and clone size, and the DNA gave D and trimming. For this sample there are under 130,000 clones; approximately 88% appear just once. The ten largest clonotypes hold roughly 22% of the sample.

The starting material was peripheral blood, obtained on day 0 of AZD1222 vaccination. The chain employs TRBV15 and TRBJ1-1; perhaps TRBD1 is the D gene, with 5 bases matching. The source is an adult in good health. CDR3 region: CATSREKGLGTEAFF. The sequenced DNA: TGTGCCACCAGCAGAGAGAAGGGGCTCGGCACTGAAGCTTTCTTT.